This is a list of T cell receptor beta chains from one sample in a study of control samples from healthy donors and cancer patients. Using immunoSEQ multiplex PCR, the repertoire was profiled, and TCRdb retains in-frame clones only, with some absent. Among 120,000 to 150,000 clones listed, about nine tenths were seen once. Sequencing input: blood. The receptors were sampled from a man aged 25-45 years in good health. Both conserved end residues are trimmed from each CDR3.

j_call: TRBJ1-1; v_call: TRBV6-5; cdr3_aa: ASRRKVRGAEAF
j_call: TRBJ2-7; v_call: TRBV27; cdr3_aa: ASSQQGPYYEQY
j_call: TRBJ2-2; v_call: TRBV2; cdr3_aa: ASRTSQAPNTGELF
j_call: TRBJ2-1; v_call: TRBV19; cdr3_aa: ASTGSNEQF
j_call: TRBJ1-1; v_call: TRBV29-1; cdr3_aa: SALYGDSQGSLQAGTEAF
j_call: TRBJ2-7; v_call: TRBV6-5; cdr3_aa: ASSQNEVYEQY
j_call: TRBJ2-5; v_call: TRBV5-6; cdr3_aa: ASSLRTLLEEETQY
j_call: TRBJ1-2; v_call: TRBV7-9; cdr3_aa: ASSLGRWTNYGYT
j_call: TRBJ2-2; v_call: TRBV18; cdr3_aa: ASSPPGGPLTNTGELF
j_call: TRBJ1-1; v_call: TRBV5-4; cdr3_aa: ASSLDNTEAF
j_call: TRBJ1-2; v_call: TRBV24-1; cdr3_aa: ATRDRGYGYT
j_call: TRBJ1-5; v_call: TRBV28; cdr3_aa: ASSLGGAGGLTQH
j_call: TRBJ2-3; v_call: TRBV2; cdr3_aa: ASSDGGLSTDTQY
j_call: TRBJ1-1; v_call: TRBV20-1; cdr3_aa: SASRGGVLSEAF
j_call: TRBJ2-1; v_call: TRBV3-1/TRBV3-2; cdr3_aa: ASSQSSGRAVYNEQF
j_call: TRBJ2-7; v_call: TRBV5-1; cdr3_aa: ASTTGNSYEQY
j_call: TRBJ2-1; v_call: TRBV6-5; cdr3_aa: ASSPERQPYNEQF
j_call: TRBJ2-5; v_call: TRBV30; cdr3_aa: AWRQGARETQY
j_call: TRBJ1-5; v_call: TRBV7-2; cdr3_aa: ASSSETGRNQPQH
j_call: TRBJ2-7; v_call: TRBV4-3; cdr3_aa: ASSQSLASNSYEQY
j_call: TRBJ1-5; v_call: TRBV7-2; cdr3_aa: ASSVGFGQPQH
j_call: TRBJ1-1; v_call: TRBV2; cdr3_aa: ALRTVRDTEAF
j_call: TRBJ1-1; v_call: TRBV6-5; cdr3_aa: ASSYLTLTGNTEAF
j_call: TRBJ1-5; v_call: TRBV6-5; cdr3_aa: ASSYRQDSNQPQH
j_call: TRBJ1-1; v_call: TRBV7-8; cdr3_aa: ASSPTGGSMNTEAF
j_call: TRBJ2-3; v_call: TRBV9; cdr3_aa: ASSGTSVYTQY
j_call: TRBJ2-1; v_call: TRBV4-1; cdr3_aa: ASSHGRTSGGYNEQF
j_call: TRBJ1-4; v_call: TRBV21-1; cdr3_aa: ASSKARRATNEKLF
j_call: TRBJ2-5; v_call: TRBV11-3; cdr3_aa: ASSLIRGETQY
j_call: TRBJ2-5; v_call: TRBV3-1/TRBV3-2; cdr3_aa: ASSQDGFKETQY
j_call: TRBJ2-7; v_call: TRBV5-1; cdr3_aa: ASSALTGADVSEQY
j_call: TRBJ2-1; v_call: TRBV6-6; cdr3_aa: ASSWTGENEQF
j_call: TRBJ1-2; v_call: TRBV28; cdr3_aa: ASSWTRNYGYT
j_call: TRBJ1-3; v_call: TRBV6-5; cdr3_aa: ASIRAGNTIY